Sequencing of this T cell receptor beta chain was carried out in a study of blood T cell repertoires in COVID-19. In the study overall: Some COVID-19 samples were acute and others convalescent; all came from the United States, Italy and Spain. PBMCs, B-cell-depleted T cells, or T cells were the source of the cDNA or gDNA that made up the material.

This table comes from immunoSEQ multiplex PCR, and its TCRdb copy is limited to in-frame clones, with some not included. The sample includes about 200,000 clones, more than 80% of them seen just once. Trimming stripped 1 base from V and 4 bases from J, with 10 bases between. The CDR3 is 14 residues long. Germline values: CDR1 SEHNR, CDR2 FQNEAQ (reference sequence). This clone was seen a single time. This chain links TRBV7-9 with TRBJ1-1, with D perhaps TRBD1 (5 bases). This TCR was sampled from a woman aged 18-35 years who had recovered from COVID-19. Material for sequencing was PBMCs or T cells enriched from blood (not recorded which). In nucleotides, the CDR3 is TGTGCCAGCAGCTTAGGGGGACTTGGCACTGAAGCTTTCTTT. Translation gives CASSLGGLGTEAFF.